This T cell receptor (beta chain) was sequenced in a study of T cell responses to AZD1222 COVID-19 vaccine. Only in-frame clones appear in the TCRdb table, and some are missing; sequencing was by immunoSEQ multiplex PCR. The table includes fewer than 120,000 clones, 94% detected once. For this clone: The antigen is undetermined.

Some second doses came at about 4 weeks and others at about 12 weeks; these were pooled. V dropped 2 bases and J dropped 3; count of bases not matched to a gene: 7. The CDR3 length is 16 residues. Looked up from germline, CDR1 is SGHRS and CDR2 is YFSETQ. The study, taken as a whole, reports: Females made up more of the donors, who were largely white British, and clonal diversity may have come out too low. Baseline antibody screening turned up just six seropositive AZD1222 recipients.

The chain carries TRBV5-1 and TRBJ2-2; the match to TRBD1 covers 7 bases. The material sequenced was peripheral blood, taken 28 days after the second AZD1222 dose. The receptor was isolated from an adult who received the AZD1222 COVID-19 vaccine. CDR3 in DNA: TGCGCCAGCAGCTTAACAGGGGCCGTCGACACCGGGGAGCTGTTTTTT. Amino acid sequence: CASSLTGAVDTGELFF.